The T cell receptor beta chain described here comes from a study of PD-1 blockade in classical Hodgkin lymphoma. Germline V lookup: CDR1 SGDLS, CDR2 YYNGEE. The junction had 3 bases not matched to a gene; V was cut back by 0 bases and J by 9 bases. CDR3 size: 13 residues. TCRdb's copy holds only in-frame clones and misses some; the assay was immunoSEQ multiplex PCR. The sample shows over 35,000 clones, more than 85% of them seen only once. Exposure to brentuximab vedotin varied, and each patient had relapsed following autologous stem cell transplantation. This receptor was taken from a human donor with classical Hodgkin lymphoma. The sample here was peripheral blood mononuclear cells (PBMCs), taken before the second cycle of nivolumab. V usage is TRBV9 and J usage is TRBJ2-1, with 7 bases identical to TRBD2. CDR3 DNA: TGTGCCAGCAGCGTAGCCCCTAGCGGTGAGCAGTTCTTC. Residues: CASSVAPSGEQFF. Full variable domain (outside the CDR3, taken from reference TRBV9 and TRBJ2-1): DSGVTQTPKHLITATGQRVTLRCSPRSGDLSVYWYQQSLDQGLQFLIQYYNGEERAKGNILERFSAQQFPDLHSELNLSSLELGDSALYFCASSVAPSGEQFFGPGTRLTVL.